Below are 16 T cell receptor beta chains sequenced from a single sample in a study of cytomegalovirus exposure and HLA in healthy donors. 13 Jbeta primers and 60 Vbeta primers were used for the PCR. Sequencing used immunoSEQ multiplex PCR; TCRdb keeps in-frame clones, though not all of them. This sample has roughly 80,000 clones; approximately 84% occur once, and the top ten carry roughly 2.4%. Sample: PBMCs. The receptors originated from a woman in her 50s in good health and CMV-seronegative.

J is TRBJ2-2 and V is TRBV5-1; 12 bases line up with TRBD2. The CDR3 has 16 amino acids. J lost 4 bases, V lost 0 bases, and 1 base had no gene match. Germline V lookup: CDR1 SGHRS, CDR2 YFSETQ. The CDR3 sequence: CASSLGTSGITGELFF. In nucleotides, the CDR3 is TGCGCCAGCAGCTTGGGGACTAGCGGGATCACCGGGGAGCTGTTTTTT.

J is TRBJ1-1 and V is TRBV5-1, with TRBD1 as a possible D gene (6 bases). The CDR3 runs 15 residues. Germline V gene data show CDR1 as SGHRS and CDR2 as YFSETQ. V gave up 4 bases and J gave up 0 bases, with 13 bases separating them. The CDR3 reads CASSRYREVNTEAFF. The DNA of the CDR3 is TGCGCCAGCAGCCGGTACAGGGAAGTGAACACTGAAGCTTTCTTT. The full variable domain, rest sourced from reference TRBV5-1 and TRBJ1-1, is KAGVTQTPRYLIKTRGQQVTLSCSPISGHRSVSWYQQTPGQGLQFLFEYFSETQRNKGNFPGRFSGRQFSNSRSEMNVSTLELGDSALYLCASSRYREVNTEAFFGQGTRLTVV.

The gene calls are TRBV9 and TRBJ2-1; a weak D match, TRBD2 (7 bases). V lost 0 bases to trimming and J lost 7 bases, with 14 bases between them. Germline V gene sequence: CDR1 SGDLS, CDR2 YYNGEE. The CDR3 runs 15 residues. The chain's CDR3 is CASSVGVGGPNEQFF. DNA of the CDR3: TGTGCCAGCAGCGTAGGGGTGGGGGGGCCGAATGAGCAGTTCTTC.

The chain recombines TRBV6-4 with TRBJ2-2; the D gene is possibly TRBD1 (6 bases). The CDR3 sequence is 12 residues long. Germline V gene lookup returns CDR1 MRHNA and CDR2 SNTAGT. Trimming pared 8 bases from V and 4 bases from J, leaving 8 bases between. The CDR3 here is CASGRGTGELFF. The CDR3 DNA reads as TGTGCCAGCGGCAGGGGCACCGGGGAGCTGTTTTTT.

In this sample, this clone turned up once. The junction departs from germline at one end; a sequencing error may be responsible. V gene TRBV12-5 combines with J gene TRBJ2-5, with 12 bases that match TRBD1. This CDR3 has 16 residues. Germline lookup yields CDR1 LGHNT and CDR2 FRNRAP. CDR3 in amino acids: CASGLVLRDRGHRVDF. In DNA, the CDR3 is TGTGCTAGTGGTTTGGTACTCCGGGACAGGGGGCACCGCGTCGACTTC.

This clone was seen more than once but under ten times. The chain is built from TRBV5-4 and TRBJ2-1; 9 nucleotides align to TRBD2. The CDR3 spans 18 residues. J was trimmed by 3 bases and V by 1 base; bases with no gene match: 11. Germline V gene data show CDR1 as SGHNT and CDR2 as YYREEE (reference sequence). CDR3 region: CASSLRLAGPILYNEQFF. CDR3 in DNA: TGTGCCAGCAGCTTGCGGCTAGCGGGGCCAATTCTCTACAATGAGCAGTTCTTC.

This clone was counted a single time. This rearrangement joins TRBV5-1 to TRBJ2-3, with 8 nucleotides matching TRBD2. CDR1 SGHRS and CDR2 YFSETQ come from the germline V gene. Trimming removed 4 bases from V and 4 bases from J; junction bases left unmatched: 8. The CDR3 covers 15 residues. The CDR3 coding sequence is TGCGCCAGCAGCCGGACCCCAGCGGGAGCAGATACGCAGTATTTT. Amino acids: CASSRTPAGADTQYF.

The chain couples TRBV5-6 to TRBJ2-7; 11 bases map to TRBD2. Germline CDR1 is SGHDT and CDR2 is YYEEEE. CDR3 length: 15 amino acids. After removal of 4 bases from V and 7 bases from J, the junction contained 10 bases not matched to a gene. CDR3 DNA sequence: TGTGCCAGCAGCCCCCGACTAGCGGGATATGGGGAGCAGTACTTC. Translated: CASSPRLAGYGEQYF.

The rearrangement uses TRBV29-1 and TRBJ1-1; 9 nucleotides line up with TRBD1. V shed 7 bases, J shed 0 bases, and the junction held 6 bases outside the gene matches. Per the germline V gene, CDR1 is SQVTM and CDR2 is ANQGSEA. This CDR3 contains 14 residues. The CDR3 region has the DNA TGCAGCGCGACGGGACAGGGCATGAACACTGAAGCTTTCTTT. Protein sequence: CSATGQGMNTEAFF.

The rearrangement links TRBV4-3 to TRBJ2-1; TRBD1 might be the D (6 bases). CDR3 length: 16 amino acids. Trimming shortened V by 3 bases and J by 0 bases, and 12 bases separated the two germline ends. The germline V gene encodes CDR1 LGHNA and CDR2 YSLEER. The CDR3 DNA is TGCGCCAGCAGCCAGCTGGACAGTGACTCCTACAATGAGCAGTTCTTC. Its translation is CASSQLDSDSYNEQFF.

The genes are TRBV27 and TRBJ1-2; a weak D match, TRBD1 (5 bases). V was cut by 3 bases and J by 2 bases, with 10 bases left in between. The CDR3 sequence is 14 residues long. Per the germline V gene, CDR1 is MNHEY and CDR2 is SMNVEV (reference sequence). The CDR3: CASSLSGRNYGYTF. The CDR3 nucleotides are TGTGCCAGCAGTTTGTCAGGGCGGAACTATGGCTACACCTTC.

The CDR3 DNA reads TGTGCCACCAGCAGAGATCCCGTCTATGGCTACACCTTC. It yields the protein CATSRDPVYGYTF. The chain couples TRBV15 to TRBJ1-2; D is uncertain. Per germline, CDR1 LNHNV and CDR2 YYDKDF (reference sequence). Trimming pared 0 bases from V and 4 bases from J, leaving 6 bases between. This CDR3 spans 13 amino acids.

This chain uses TRBV6-1 with TRBJ1-1; 7 bases line up with TRBD1. CDR3 size: 14 residues. Germline V gene lookup returns CDR1 MNHNS and CDR2 SASEGT. The trim removed 4 bases at V and 0 bases at J, leaving 2 bases unmatched. For the CDR3, the DNA is TGTGCCAGCAGTGCCGGGACAGTGAACACTGAAGCTTTCTTT. Translation gives CASSAGTVNTEAFF.

This clone was seen only once. V gene TRBV13 combines with J gene TRBJ2-1, with a weak D call TRBD1 (6 bases). This CDR3 contains 17 residues. CDR1 and CDR2 from the germline V gene are PRHDT and FYEKMQ (reference sequence). The V gene lost 5 bases and the J gene lost 3 bases, with 20 bases spanning the gap. This CDR3 reads CASSTSSGTRLYNEQFF. The CDR3 DNA follows: TGTGCCAGCAGCACGTCCTCCGGGACACGTCTCTACAATGAGCAGTTCTTC.

The genes are TRBV7-2 and TRBJ2-5; no clear D gene. Germline V gene data show CDR1 as SGHTA and CDR2 as FQGNSA. Trimming left V 5 bases short and J 7 bases short, with 11 bases between. This CDR3 has 12 residues. CDR3 in DNA: TGTGCCAGCAGCCCCCCGTCGTGGACCCAGTACTTC. This encodes CASSPPSWTQYF.

The gene calls are TRBV27 and TRBJ1-4; D possibly corresponds to TRBD1 (6 bases). CDR3 size: 15 residues. The V and J ends lost 1 base and 7 bases respectively, with 13 bases between them. CDR1 MNHEY and CDR2 SMNVEV come from the germline V gene (reference sequence). The CDR3 nucleotides are TGTGCCAGCAGTTTATTAAGGACAGAGGGTGAAAAACTGTTTTTT. It specifies CASSLLRTEGEKLFF.